These T cell receptor beta chains were read from a single sample in a study of cytomegalovirus exposure and HLA in healthy donors. The assay was immunoSEQ multiplex PCR, and TCRdb's table has in-frame clones only and misses some. The sample has 100,000 to 150,000 clones, roughly 87% seen once. The sample comprised PBMCs. Receptors originate from a woman between 18 and 29 years old in good health and CMV-seronegative. CDR3s include the opening cysteine and the closing phenylalanine or tryptophan. The order of the fields is J gene, clone size, V gene, CDR3 protein. A row's size may be missing; if present it is once, few, many or a size class.

TRBJ2-1,NA,TRBV14,CASRGQGSYNEQFF
TRBJ2-1,NA,TRBV11-2,CASSLDYVQGGVIEQFF
TRBJ2-2,NA,TRBV6-5,CASRRLAGHTGELFF
TRBJ2-7,NA,TRBV19,CASSIDILAGLSYEQYF
TRBJ2-3,NA,TRBV15,CATSRRRTASTDTQYF
TRBJ1-5,NA,TRBV27,CASSRGSNQPQHF
TRBJ2-2,NA,TRBV25-1,CASSENGTPLTGELFF
TRBJ1-4,NA,TRBV25-1,CASSEYLWGHEKLFF
TRBJ1-1,NA,TRBV7-9,CASRGQGEGEAFF
TRBJ2-7,NA,TRBV4-1,CASSQDMARGYEQYF
TRBJ1-6,NA,TRBV25-1,CASSSGNSPLHF
TRBJ1-3,NA,TRBV5-6,CASSLAGQGRNTIYF
TRBJ2-1,NA,TRBV7-6,CASSRLAVYNEQFF
TRBJ2-3,NA,TRBV5-1,CASSVTDTQYF
TRBJ1-2,NA,TRBV5-6,CASSSQESLSYGYTF
TRBJ1-6,NA,TRBV9,CASSAGQGFKPLHF
TRBJ2-3,NA,TRBV5-1,CASSPGDRGRGTDTQYF
TRBJ2-3,NA,TRBV6-1,CASKEGGGGTDTQYF
TRBJ2-7,NA,TRBV2,CASQMQIYYEQYF
TRBJ2-7,NA,TRBV5-1,CASSAPGLRSYEQYF
TRBJ1-1,NA,TRBV7-9,CASSSTTGIMNTEAFF
TRBJ2-7,NA,TRBV6-1,CASSEAVPGTGGRYEQYF
TRBJ2-7,once,TRBV4-2,CASSQERAGLREQYF
TRBJ1-6,NA,TRBV6-5,CASHPRAGYNSPLHF
TRBJ1-4,NA,TRBV6-1,CASGNGRGEKLFF
TRBJ2-1,NA,TRBV29-1,CSVERRGGRWNEQFF